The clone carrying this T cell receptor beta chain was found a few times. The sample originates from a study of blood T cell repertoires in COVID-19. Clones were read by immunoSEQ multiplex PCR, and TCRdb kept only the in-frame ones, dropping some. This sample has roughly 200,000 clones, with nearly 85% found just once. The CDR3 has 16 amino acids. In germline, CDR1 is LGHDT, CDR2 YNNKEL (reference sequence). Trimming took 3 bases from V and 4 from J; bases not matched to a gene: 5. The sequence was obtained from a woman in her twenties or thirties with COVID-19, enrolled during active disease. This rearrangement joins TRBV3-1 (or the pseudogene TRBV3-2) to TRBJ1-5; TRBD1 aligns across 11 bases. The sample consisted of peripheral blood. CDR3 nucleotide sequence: TGTGCCAGCAGCCACTCAGGGACAGGGGGAAATCAGCCCCAGCATTTT. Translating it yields CASSHSGTGGNQPQHF.